This entry lists 7 T cell receptor beta chains sequenced from one sample in a study of T cell responses to AZD1222 COVID-19 vaccine. The repertoire was sequenced with immunoSEQ multiplex PCR; TCRdb's copy has only in-frame clones and lacks some. The table lists under 200,000 clones, approximately 90% of them singletons, with 3.6% in the top ten. The sample was peripheral blood, taken 28 days after the second dose of the MenACWY control vaccine. The receptors derive from an adult who received the MenACWY meningococcal vaccine as a control.

This clone was counted once. The chain couples TRBV4-3 to TRBJ2-7, with a possible D match to TRBD2 (6 bases). Germline V gives CDR1 LGHNA, CDR2 YSLEER. Trimming left V 0 bases short and J 3 bases short, with 15 bases between. This CDR3 is 16 amino acids long. The CDR3: CASSQDYKGGGYEQYF. The CDR3 DNA sequence: TGCGCCAGCAGCCAAGATTATAAGGGAGGCGGCTACGAGCAGTACTTC.

CDR3 coding DNA: TGTGCCAGCAGTCGACTAGCGGGATCCTACGAGCAGTACTTC. Amino acids: CASSRLAGSYEQYF. The J gene is TRBJ2-7, the V gene TRBV28; 11 nucleotides align to TRBD2. Germline-derived CDR1 and CDR2 are MDHEN and SYDVKM. The CDR3 runs to 14 residues. Trimming took 5 bases from V and 1 from J; bases not matched to a gene: 1.

The chain carries TRBV11-2 and TRBJ2-1, with 11 bases aligning to TRBD2. The CDR3 sequence is 16 residues long. Unmatched junction bases numbered 6, after V lost 5 bases and J lost 3 bases. The germline V gene encodes CDR1 SGHAT and CDR2 FQNNGV. CDR3 amino acids: CASSPISGRDYNEQFF. The CDR3 coding sequence is TGTGCCAGCAGCCCCATTAGCGGGAGGGACTACAATGAGCAGTTCTTC.

This chain links TRBV15 with TRBJ1-5; D is perhaps TRBD1 (6 bases). Germline V CDR1 and CDR2: LNHNV, YYDKDF (reference sequence). The CDR3 spans 18 residues. The V end was cut by 3 bases, the J end by 0 bases, with 18 bases between. The CDR3 loop is CATSSFQGRVYSNQPQHF. The CDR3 coding sequence is TGTGCCACCAGCAGTTTCCAGGGGCGGGTGTATAGCAATCAGCCCCAGCATTTT.

J is TRBJ2-1 and V is TRBV2; 11 bases map to TRBD1. CDR3 length: 15 amino acids. Germline V gene data show CDR1 as SNHLY and CDR2 as FYNNEI. The junction had 7 bases not matched to a gene; V was cut back by 5 bases and J by 7 bases. The CDR3: CASSKGQGALNEQFF. CDR3 DNA: TGTGCCAGCAGTAAAGGACAGGGGGCATTGAATGAGCAGTTCTTC.

Worth noting for this clone: Other DNA sequences in this specimen translate into the identical CDR3. The chain has TRBV9 and TRBJ2-3; 11 bases agree with TRBD2. The J segment lost 3 bases and the V segment lost 0 bases, leaving 3 bases of the junction unmatched. CDR3 length equals 16 residues. Germline V CDR1 and CDR2: SGDLS, YYNGEE. CDR3 nucleotide sequence: TGTGCCAGCAGCGTAGGGACTAGCGGGCGTACAGATACGCAGTATTTT. As protein: CASSVGTSGRTDTQYF.

The rearrangement uses TRBV5-1 and TRBJ2-3; 12 bases are a match to TRBD2. Germline loops: CDR1 SGHRS, CDR2 YFSETQ. V shed 4 bases and J 0 bases; nucleotides not matched to a gene: 0. This CDR3 comprises 15 residues. Here the CDR3 reads CASSGTSGSTDTQYF. CDR3 in DNA: TGCGCCAGCAGCGGGACTAGCGGGAGCACAGATACGCAGTATTTT.